The rows below give T cell receptor beta chains drawn from one sample of a study of response to subunit inactivated influenza vaccine. Each CDR3 protein is one row after TCRdb ran MiXCR on the RT-PCR reads. The table has about 520,000 distinct CDR3 sequences, approximately 7.3% seen once. The sample in question was PBMCs from blood, obtained 23 months after vaccination. These receptors were taken from a man between 45 and 75 years old who received an inactivated influenza vaccine. Each CDR3 is given with its conserved first and last residue. Each record gives: clone size, D gene, J gene, V gene, CDR3 protein, CDR3 DNA. D genes are given only for firm matches. For some rows the clone size is stated as once, few or many, or as a class when expanded; others skip it.

few . TRBJ1-6 TRBV10-3 CAISLTAYNSPLHF TGTGCCATCAGTCTGACAGCCTATAATTCACCCCTCCACTTT
few TRBD2 TRBJ2-1 TRBV19 CASSTGTRYNEQFF TGTGCCAGTAGTACCGGGACTAGGTACAATGAGCAGTTCTTC
. . TRBJ2-5 TRBV20-1 CSACDRNPGETQYF TGCAGTGCTTGCGACAGGAACCCAGGGGAGACCCAGTACTTC
. . TRBJ2-5 TRBV25-1 CASSEYGQETQYF TGTGCCAGCAGTGAATATGGTCAAGAGACCCAGTACTTC
few . TRBJ2-5 TRBV5-1 CASSGTGYQETQYF TGCGCCAGCAGCGGTACAGGGTACCAAGAGACCCAGTACTTC
few . TRBJ2-7 TRBV7-2 CASSLGQASSYEQYF TGTGCCAGCAGCTTAGGACAGGCTAGCTCCTACGAGCAGTACTTC
many . TRBJ2-3 TRBV12-3/TRBV12-4 CASSPPGSTDTQYF TGTGCCAGCAGCCCCCCGGGCAGCACAGATACGCAGTATTTT
few . TRBJ2-7 TRBV20-1 CSARTDSSYEQYF TGCAGTGCCCGGACGGACAGCTCCTACGAGCAGTACTTC
few TRBD1 TRBJ2-2 TRBV5-1 CASSLQGWWDTGELFF TGCGCCAGCAGCCTACAGGGGTGGTGGGACACCGGGGAGCTGTTTTTT
. . TRBJ2-1 TRBV7-2 CASSLLAVYNEQFF TGTGCCAGCAGCTTATTAGCGGTCTACAATGAGCAGTTCTTC
few . TRBJ1-5 TRBV4-3 CASSQDRHGNQPQHF TGCGCCAGCAGCCAAGATCGGCATGGAAATCAGCCCCAGCATTTT
. . TRBJ2-3 TRBV4-3 CASSQDMPGSTDTQYF TGCGCCAGCAGCCAAGATATGCCAGGGAGCACAGATACGCAGTATTTT
many TRBD2 TRBJ2-2 TRBV20-1 CSARDVREGSPGELFF TGCAGTGCTAGAGATGTAAGGGAGGGGTCCCCCGGGGAGCTGTTTTTT
many TRBD2 TRBJ2-7 TRBV10-3 CAISEPGTSGNYEQYF TGTGCCATCAGCGAGCCCGGGACTAGCGGAAACTACGAGCAGTACTTC
. TRBD2 TRBJ2-3 TRBV5-1 CASSSAGGGRADTQYF TGCGCCAGCAGCTCGGCGGGAGGGGGCCGCGCAGATACGCAGTATTTT
. TRBD2 TRBJ2-3 TRBV6-1 CASSLRAGGDTQYF TGTGCCAGCAGTCTGCGAGCGGGAGGGGATACGCAGTATTTT
many . TRBJ1-5 TRBV20-1 CSASAGPPGQPQHF TGCAGTGCTAGTGCGGGCCCCCCAGGTCAGCCCCAGCATTTT
few TRBD2 TRBJ2-3 TRBV18 CASSQRTSGSTDTQYF TGTGCCAGCTCACAAAGGACTAGCGGGAGCACAGATACGCAGTATTTT
few . TRBJ2-5 TRBV10-2 CASTLGSRETQYF TGCGCCAGCACGCTAGGTTCTCGAGAGACCCAGTACTTC
. . TRBJ1-1 TRBV20-1 CSARAGLGTEAFF TGCAGTGCTAGAGCCGGGTTAGGTACTGAAGCTTTCTTT
. TRBD1 TRBJ2-1 TRBV6-2/TRBV6-3 CASSYSGQGSNEQFF TGTGCCAGCAGTTACTCGGGACAGGGAAGCAATGAGCAGTTCTTC
. . TRBJ2-1 TRBV7-9 CASEGKIGEQFF TGTGCCAGCGAAGGGAAGATCGGTGAGCAGTTCTTC
. . TRBJ2-1 TRBV28 CASSLSNGFSPFF TGTGCCAGCAGTTTATCCAACGGATTCTCCCCGTTCTTC
few TRBD2 TRBJ2-7 TRBV14 CASSQGVSGVAYEQYF TGTGCCAGCAGCCAAGGGGTAAGCGGGGTCGCCTACGAGCAGTACTTC
. TRBD2 TRBJ2-1 TRBV4-2 CASSHGASGSGTYNEQFF TGTGCCAGCAGCCACGGGGCTAGCGGCTCCGGGACCTACAATGAGCAGTTCTTC
few TRBD2 TRBJ2-5 TRBV24-1 CATSDGRLAGYQETQYF TGTGCCACCAGTGATGGTCGACTAGCGGGCTACCAAGAGACCCAGTACTTC
few TRBD2 TRBJ2-7 TRBV6-5 CASSSYKAGGYEQYF TGTGCCAGCAGTTCATACAAAGCGGGGGGGTACGAGCAGTACTTC
many . TRBJ1-1 TRBV12-3/TRBV12-4 CASTARGGTEAFF TGTGCCAGCACCGCAAGGGGCGGCACTGAAGCTTTCTTT
. . TRBJ2-5 TRBV9 CASSARGNSLETQYF TGTGCCAGCAGCGCTAGGGGGAACAGTTTGGAGACCCAGTACTTC
many TRBD1 TRBJ1-1 TRBV18 CASSPGQDTEAFF TGTGCCAGCTCACCCGGACAGGACACTGAAGCTTTCTTT
. . TRBJ2-2 TRBV15 CATSRDVGADGELFF TGTGCCACCAGCAGAGATGTTGGGGCGGACGGGGAGCTGTTTTTT
few TRBD2 TRBJ2-3 TRBV20-1 CSANDYWLAGSTDTQYF TGCAGTGCCAACGACTATTGGCTAGCGGGCTCCACAGATACGCAGTATTTT
few . TRBJ2-4 TRBV19 CASRPLGGAKNIQYF TGTGCCAGTAGGCCTCTAGGAGGAGCCAAAAACATTCAGTACTTC
few TRBD2 TRBJ2-1 TRBV19 CASIRTSGSYNEQFF TGTGCCAGTATTAGGACTAGCGGCTCCTACAATGAGCAGTTCTTC
. . TRBJ1-1 TRBV5-5 CASRIPPAENTEAFF TGTGCCAGCCGAATACCGCCCGCGGAGAACACTGAAGCTTTCTTT
. TRBD2 TRBJ2-5 TRBV29-1 CSVEHGTSGIQETQYF TGCAGCGTTGAACATGGGACTAGCGGAATACAAGAGACCCAGTACTTC
. . TRBJ2-2 TRBV6-2/TRBV6-3 CASSPHIGWAGELFF TGTGCCAGCAGCCCGCATATAGGGTGGGCCGGGGAGCTGTTTTTT
many TRBD1 TRBJ2-3 TRBV6-1 CASSPGTGSTDTQYF TGTGCCTCCTCACCCGGGACAGGGAGCACAGATACGCAGTATTTT
few TRBD1 TRBJ1-2 TRBV28 CASSLSEGANYGYTF TGTGCCAGCAGTTTATCCGAGGGGGCGAACTATGGCTACACCTTC
. . TRBJ2-5 TRBV30 CAWSRDRVGETQYF TGTGCCTGGAGTCGGGACCGCGTTGGGGAGACCCAGTACTTC
. . TRBJ1-1 TRBV2 CASSVSRGTLNTEAFF TGTGCCAGCAGTGTGTCGAGAGGGACACTGAACACTGAAGCTTTCTTT
. . TRBJ1-1 TRBV6-2/TRBV6-3 CASTHTANTEAFF TGTGCCAGCACTCATACAGCGAACACTGAAGCTTTCTTT
many TRBD1 TRBJ1-6 TRBV4-1 CASSHRDRENSPLHF TGCGCCAGCAGCCACCGGGACAGGGAGAATTCACCCCTCCACTTT
many . TRBJ2-1 TRBV5-1 CASSTFEGNEQFF TGCGCCAGCAGCACGTTTGAAGGCAATGAGCAGTTCTTC
many TRBD1 TRBJ2-3 TRBV27 CASSLIPTGVGSDTQYF TGTGCCAGCAGTTTAATCCCGACAGGGGTGGGATCAGATACGCAGTATTTT
few . TRBJ2-1 TRBV5-1 CASSLNGRDSYNEQFF TGCGCCAGCAGCTTGAACGGCAGGGACTCCTACAATGAGCAGTTCTTC